This TCR beta chain stems from a study of radiation and T cells in renal cell carcinoma. TCRdb's table, derived via immunoSEQ multiplex PCR, lists solely in-frame clones and lacks some. Counted here are around 170,000 clones, less than 90% occurring once; the ten biggest clones make up around 10%. As regards this clone: Its target is unknown.

Study-level results: Top tumor clonotypes rose in blood 2 weeks post-radiation, then contracted.

Time point meaning: blood 4 weeks post-SBRT, at nephrectomy. Treatment meaning: 15 Gy SBRT to primary tumor, nephrectomy 4 weeks later. This renal cell carcinoma was of the clear cell type. Germline loops: CDR1 SGHTA, CDR2 FQGNSA. Losses at the gene ends were 4 bases for V and 10 bases for J; bases not matched to a gene: 7. CDR3 length equals 14 residues. Here the sequenced sample was blood, taken from a patient whose treatment included radiotherapy and nephrectomy. This TCR was recovered from a woman between 45 and 65 years old with renal cell carcinoma. This rearrangement joins TRBV7-2 to TRBJ1-6, with 7 bases matching TRBD1. The CDR3 here is CASSSTGDGSPLHF. The CDR3 bases are TGTGCCAGCAGCTCCACAGGGGATGGGTCACCCCTCCACTTT.